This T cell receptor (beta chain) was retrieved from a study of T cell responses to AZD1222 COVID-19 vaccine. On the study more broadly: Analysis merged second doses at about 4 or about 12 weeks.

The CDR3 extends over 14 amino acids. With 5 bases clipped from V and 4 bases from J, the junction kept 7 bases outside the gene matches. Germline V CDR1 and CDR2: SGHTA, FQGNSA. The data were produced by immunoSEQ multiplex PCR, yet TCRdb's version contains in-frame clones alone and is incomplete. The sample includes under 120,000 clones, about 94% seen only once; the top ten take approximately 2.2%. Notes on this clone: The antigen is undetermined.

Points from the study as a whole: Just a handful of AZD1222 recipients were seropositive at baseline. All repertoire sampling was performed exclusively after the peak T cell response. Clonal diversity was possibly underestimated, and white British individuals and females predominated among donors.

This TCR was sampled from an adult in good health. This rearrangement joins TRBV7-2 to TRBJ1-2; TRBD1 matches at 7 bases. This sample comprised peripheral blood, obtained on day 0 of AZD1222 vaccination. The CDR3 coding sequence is TGTGCCAGCAGCATCAAGGGGGACAGCTATGGCTACACCTTC. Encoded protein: CASSIKGDSYGYTF.